The rows below give T cell receptor beta chains drawn from one sample of a study of blood T cell repertoires in COVID-19. TCRdb's table, derived via immunoSEQ multiplex PCR, lists solely in-frame clones and lacks some. The profile shows 50,000 or so clones, about three quarters of them singletons. The sequenced sample consisted of peripheral blood. These receptor sequences come from a human donor with active or convalescent COVID-19. The donor label of this sample is uncertain. The CDR3 runs from the conserved cysteine through the conserved F or W. Fields, in order: V gene, D gene, J gene, clone size, CDR3 DNA, CDR3 protein. A D gene is named only where the DNA matches it firmly. For some rows the clone size is stated as once, few or many, or as a class when expanded; others skip it.

>TRBV11-3|TRBD1|TRBJ1-3|once
TGTGCCAGCACCCTCAGAGGGGGCGTTGGAAACACCATATATTTT
CASTLRGGVGNTIYF
>TRBV7-2|TRBD1|TRBJ2-7|-
TGTGCCAGCAGCCCCCCGAGGACAGGGCCCTACGAGCAGTACTTC
CASSPPRTGPYEQYF
>TRBV12-2|-|TRBJ2-6|-
TGTGCAAGTCGCCCCCGGGTCGCCCGTTTCTCTGGGGCCAACGTCCTGACTTTC
CASRPRVARFSGANVLTF
>TRBV7-3|-|TRBJ1-4|-
TGTGCCAGCAGCTCCGGGACAACTAATGAAAAACTGTTTTTT
CASSSGTTNEKLFF
>TRBV5-6|-|TRBJ2-1|-
TGTGCCAGCAGCTGGGGTCTAGCGCCGTACAATGAGCAGTTCTTC
CASSWGLAPYNEQFF
>TRBV9|-|TRBJ2-1|-
TGTGCCACCCTAGCGCCACTAGTTTACAATGAGCAGTTCTTC
CATLAPLVYNEQFF
>TRBV7-9|-|TRBJ2-2|few
TGTGCCAGCACCTTCGGAGGGTTCCCCGGGGAGCTGTTTTTT
CASTFGGFPGELFF
>TRBV4-2|TRBD1|TRBJ2-5|-
TGTGCCAGCAGCGAAACAGGGGCCTCTGGGGAGACCCAGTACTTC
CASSETGASGETQYF
>TRBV5-1|-|TRBJ2-1|-
TGCGCCAGCAGCTCGGAGGGGGGGTCCTACAATGAGCAGTTCTTC
CASSSEGGSYNEQFF
>TRBV19|-|TRBJ1-1|-
TGTGCCAGTGGGTTACAGGGCCCTGGGAACACTGAAGCTTTCTTT
CASGLQGPGNTEAFF
>TRBV6-1|TRBD1|TRBJ1-2|few
TGTGCCAGCAGTGCGGGACAGGGAAGGTTGGGCTATGGCTACACCTTC
CASSAGQGRLGYGYTF
>TRBV5-4|-|TRBJ2-7|-
TGTGCCAGCAGCTTGGTCGCTAGCAAGACCTACGAGCAGTACTTC
CASSLVASKTYEQYF
>TRBV6-1|-|TRBJ1-2|-
TGTGCCAGCAGTGAAGCCAGGGAAGGCTACACCTTC
CASSEAREGYTF
>TRBV24-1|TRBD1|TRBJ2-7|-
TGTGCCACCATGCCGGGACAGGGAGACTACGAGCAGTACTTC
CATMPGQGDYEQYF
>TRBV7-2|-|TRBJ1-3|-
TGTGCCAGCAGAACGGGGGGGTCTGGAAACACCATATATTTT
CASRTGGSGNTIYF
>TRBV6-6|-|TRBJ2-7|-
TGTGCCAGCAGTTATCCGTCCGTCGACGAGCAGTACTTC
CASSYPSVDEQYF
>TRBV29-1|-|TRBJ2-6|-
TGCAGCGTTGAGAGTGGGGCCAACGTCCTGACTTTC
CSVESGANVLTF
>TRBV28|TRBD2|TRBJ2-3|-
TGTGCCAGCAGTTTACCCCGGACTAGCGGGAGGCCAGATACGCAGTATTTT
CASSLPRTSGRPDTQYF
>TRBV5-1|TRBD2|TRBJ2-7|-
TGCGCCAGCAGCCCGGGCGGGGGGTCGTCGCGAGAGCAGTACTTC
CASSPGGGSSREQYF
>TRBV9|TRBD2|TRBJ2-7|-
TGTGCCAGCAGCGCGGGGACTAGCGGGAGGGTATACTCCTACGAGCAGTACTTC
CASSAGTSGRVYSYEQYF
>TRBV24-1|-|TRBJ2-7|-
TGTGCCACCAGTGATTTTGTCGGGGGGCGGTACGAGCAGTACTTC
CATSDFVGGRYEQYF
>TRBV27|-|TRBJ1-3|-
TGTGCCAGCAGCCCGAGGGCATGGGGAGTGTTGGGAAACACCATATATTTT
CASSPRAWGVLGNTIYF
>TRBV7-2|TRBD2|TRBJ2-3|-
TGTGCCAGCAGCTTACTAGCGGGACCTAGCACAGATACGCAGTATTTT
CASSLLAGPSTDTQYF
>TRBV11-2|-|TRBJ1-1|few
TGTGCCAGCAGCTTAGCAGGGAAGCCTGAAGCTTTCTTT
CASSLAGKPEAFF
>TRBV14|TRBD2|TRBJ2-3|-
TGTGCCAGCAGCCAACTCGGGACTAGCGGGGGCACAGATACGCAGTATTTT
CASSQLGTSGGTDTQYF
>TRBV5-4|-|TRBJ2-1|-
TGTGCCAGCAGCCAGGCCCGACAGAACAATGAGCAGTTCTTC
CASSQARQNNEQFF
>TRBV3-1/TRBV3-2|TRBD2|TRBJ2-1|-
TGTGCCAGCAGCTTAACTAGCGGGATTAGGAATGAGCAGTTCTTC
CASSLTSGIRNEQFF
>TRBV28|TRBD2|TRBJ2-5|-
TGTGCCGGGGGGGGGCAAGAGACCCAGTACTTC
CAGGGQETQYF
>TRBV5-1|TRBD1|TRBJ2-2|-
TGCGCCAGCAGCTTAAGGACAGGGTCAAACACCGGGGAGCTGTTTTTT
CASSLRTGSNTGELFF
>TRBV7-2|-|TRBJ2-3|few
TGTGCCAGCAGCCCCTCCCGACTTACAGATACGCAGTATTTT
CASSPSRLTDTQYF
>TRBV9|TRBD2|TRBJ2-7|-
TGTGCCAGCAGCGTATCTAGCGGGAGAAGCTCCTACGAGCAGTACTTC
CASSVSSGRSSYEQYF
>TRBV12-5|-|TRBJ2-3|-
TGTGCTAGTGGTTGGAGCGGATCTAGCACAGATACGCAGTATTTT
CASGWSGSSTDTQYF
>TRBV15|-|TRBJ2-5|-
TGTGCCACCAGCAGGGGCCGGGGTCCCCAAGAGACCCAGTACTTC
CATSRGRGPQETQYF
>TRBV7-3|-|TRBJ2-5|-
TGTGCCAGCAGCTCCACCTCCAGGGCCGAGACCCAGTACTTC
CASSSTSRAETQYF
>TRBV7-3|TRBD2|TRBJ2-3|-
TGTGCCAGCAGGACGAGCGGGGCTACAGATACGCAGTATTTT
CASRTSGATDTQYF